This TCR beta chain was sequenced for a study of blood T cell repertoires in COVID-19. The overall study: The study drew acute and convalescent COVID-19 samples from the United States, Italy and Spain.

Germline V lookup: CDR1 ENHRY, CDR2 SYGVKD. The CDR3 consists of 16 residues. The germline V and J ends were trimmed by 3 bases and 10 bases, with 23 bases remaining between them. Per the original data handling: Estimated nucleated cell counts came from reference gene primer amplification. The data were produced by immunoSEQ multiplex PCR, yet TCRdb's version contains in-frame clones alone and is incomplete. Clonal size and the V and J genes are those of that table, whereas D and trimming came from the DNA. The sample records 250,000 to 300,000 clones, roughly nine tenths being singletons. The V and J genes are TRBV10-3 and TRBJ2-3, with TRBD1 as a possible D gene (6 bases). The TCR sequence derives from a man between 50 and 59 years old with acute or convalescent COVID-19. The material sequenced was peripheral blood. The CDR3 protein is CAISESTGPPQIAQYF. CDR3 DNA sequence: TGTGCCATCAGTGAATCAACAGGGCCCCCGCAGATTGCGCAGTATTTT.